This T cell receptor (beta chain) was sequenced during a study of shared clonotypes between healthy human individuals. Adults of Caucasian background living in Nashville, Tennessee made up all donors. Genomic DNA from unsorted samples was obtained from 70 million to 95 million PBMCs (per sample). Per the original data handling: Owing to the provision of junction-only sequences devoid of quality scores by immunoSEQ, filtering differed. Libraries were prepared by immunoSEQ multiplex PCR; TCRdb keeps only in-frame clonotypes and omits some of them. That table supplies the V and J calls and clone size; D and trimming were determined from the DNA. Of about half a million clones listed, 65% to 85% were seen once; the top ten hold about an eighth. Only a few counts were recorded for this clone. The identical CDR3 is also encoded by other nucleotide sequences in the sample. This TCR was recovered from a middle-aged woman in good health. Some clones in this sample may be carry-over from other donors' samples. The specimen was PBMCs.

The CDR3 here is CASRGQGPQNEQFF. Here the CDR3 DNA reads TGTGCCAGTAGGGGACAGGGCCCCCAGAATGAGCAGTTCTTC. The chain has TRBV19 and TRBJ2-1; 9 bases are shared with TRBD1. Germline V CDR1 and CDR2: LNHDA, SQIVND (reference sequence). The CDR3 has 14 residues. With V trimmed by 6 bases and J by 7 bases, 7 bases remained unmatched.